These 30 T cell receptor beta chains were all obtained from the same sample, sequenced in a study of blood T cell repertoires in COVID-19. Generated by immunoSEQ multiplex PCR, the TCRdb table keeps only in-frame clones and is missing some. The data hold 45,000 or so clones, with approximately 90% observed a single time. The specimen sequenced was peripheral blood. These receptors originate from a man aged 40-49 years with active COVID-19.

The V gene is TRBV5-6, the J gene TRBJ2-7; TRBD2 matches at 8 bases. In germline, CDR1 is SGHDT, CDR2 YYEEEE. The CDR3 is 18 residues long. Losses at the gene ends were 1 base for V and 6 bases for J; bases not matched to a gene: 18. Here the CDR3 DNA reads TGTGCCAGCAGCTTGTCCTCCGGGAGGGCCTTTCTTATCACCGAGCAGTACTTC. Amino acids: CASSLSSGRAFLITEQYF.

This chain joins TRBV5-1 and TRBJ2-3; 9 bases fit TRBD2. In germline, CDR1 is SGHRS, CDR2 YFSETQ. With 3 bases clipped from V and 4 bases from J, the junction kept 6 bases outside the gene matches. CDR3 length: 15 residues. The CDR3 DNA reads as TGCGCCAGCAGCTACTTTAGCGGGAGTCCAGATACGCAGTATTTT. It encodes CASSYFSGSPDTQYF.

The chain couples TRBV6-1 to TRBJ2-1, with 9 bases aligning to TRBD2. In germline, CDR1 is MNHNS, CDR2 SASEGT. V gave up 0 bases and J gave up 10 bases; unmatched junction bases: 10. The CDR3 is made up of 16 amino acids. The CDR3: CASSEALAGFYDEQFF. CDR3 in DNA: TGTGCCAGCAGTGAAGCTCTAGCGGGATTTTACGACGAGCAGTTCTTC.

The chain recombines TRBV29-1 with TRBJ2-7; 9 nucleotides agree with TRBD2. CDR1 and CDR2 (germline): SQVTM, ANQGSEA. The length of the CDR3 is 16 residues. With V trimmed by 5 bases and J by 0 bases, 11 bases remained unmatched. The CDR3 spells CSVNRRLAGNSYEQYF. The CDR3 nucleotides are TGCAGCGTTAATCGGCGGCTAGCGGGGAACTCCTACGAGCAGTACTTC.

The V gene is TRBV5-5, the J gene TRBJ1-6; TRBD1 agrees at 7 bases. Germline V CDR1 and CDR2: SGHKS, YYEKEE (reference sequence). The CDR3 sequence is 17 residues long. V lost 3 bases and J lost 5; bases outside the gene matches: 11. The DNA of the CDR3 is TGTGCCAGCAGCTCTATCGGACAGGTTAAAAATAATTCACCCCTCCACTTT. Translation gives CASSSIGQVKNNSPLHF.

The rearrangement uses TRBV5-1 and TRBJ2-2, with D possibly TRBD2 on 5 matching bases. This CDR3 is built from 16 residues. V dropped 4 bases and J dropped 0 bases, with 13 bases sitting between them. The germline V gene encodes CDR1 SGHRS and CDR2 YFSETQ. This CDR3 is CASSILALPNTGELFF. The CDR3 DNA sequence: TGCGCCAGCAGCATTCTAGCCCTCCCGAACACCGGGGAGCTGTTTTTT.

The chain is built from TRBV14 and TRBJ2-7; the match to TRBD2 covers 8 bases. This CDR3 is built from 15 residues. Germline V gene data show CDR1 as SGHDN and CDR2 as FVKESK. J was trimmed by 0 bases and V by 1 base; bases with no gene match: 2. As DNA, the CDR3 is TGTGCCAGCAGCCAAGGACGGGGGGGCTCCTACGAGCAGTACTTC. Translating gives CASSQGRGGSYEQYF.

The count of this clone is one. The V and J genes are TRBV2 and TRBJ2-1, with TRBD2 matching 8 bases. The CDR3 consists of 16 residues. The germline gives CDR1 SNHLY, CDR2 FYNNEI. With 2 bases clipped from V and 5 bases from J, the junction kept 8 bases outside the gene matches. The CDR3 protein is CASSESRRGDHNEQFF. As DNA, the CDR3 is TGTGCCAGCAGTGAATCTCGGCGGGGGGATCACAATGAGCAGTTCTTC.

The V and J genes are TRBV7-9 and TRBJ1-1; 7 bases align to TRBD1. V dropped 6 bases and J dropped 10; count of bases not matched to a gene: 11. The V gene's germline CDR1 is SEHNR and CDR2 FQNEAQ (reference sequence). The length of the CDR3 is 13 residues. This CDR3 is CASRPNTGVGAFF. The CDR3 DNA sequence: TGTGCCAGCAGGCCCAACACAGGGGTGGGAGCTTTCTTT.

The CDR3 loop is CASSPYQQGVDYGYTF. CDR3 DNA: TGTGCCAGCTCACCATACCAACAGGGGGTCGACTATGGCTACACCTTC. The chain employs TRBV18 and TRBJ1-2, with TRBD1 matching 8 bases. Germline V gene sequence: CDR1 KGHSH, CDR2 LQKENI. The J segment lost 3 bases and the V segment lost 2 bases, leaving 8 bases of the junction unmatched. This CDR3 spans 16 amino acids.

The chain is built from TRBV4-1 and TRBJ2-1; TRBD2 aligns across 10 bases. CDR1 MGHRA and CDR2 YSYEKL come from the germline V gene. V shed 1 base and J 4 bases; nucleotides not matched to a gene: 4. CDR3 length: 16 residues. The CDR3 protein is CASSQGNSGRYNEQFF. As DNA, the CDR3 is TGCGCCAGCAGCCAAGGAAATAGCGGGAGGTACAATGAGCAGTTCTTC.

The V gene is TRBV5-1, the J gene TRBJ2-5; TRBD1 matches at 11 bases. V dropped 4 bases and J dropped 2; count of bases not matched to a gene: 7. The CDR3 extends over 16 amino acids. Germline-derived CDR1 and CDR2 are SGHRS and YFSETQ. The CDR3 region is CASSDRDRGGQETQYF. The CDR3 nucleotides read TGCGCCAGCAGCGATCGGGACAGGGGGGGACAAGAGACCCAGTACTTC.

This clone appeared once. The chain links TRBV30 to TRBJ2-7; 7 bases map to TRBD1. V shed 3 bases and J 3 bases; nucleotides not matched to a gene: 23. Germline lookup yields CDR1 GTSNPN and CDR2 SVGIG (reference sequence). The CDR3 is 19 amino acids. In nucleotides, the CDR3 is TGTGCCTGGAGAATTCAAATACCCATGGGGGACAGCGCCGACTACGAGCAGTACTTC. This translates into CAWRIQIPMGDSADYEQYF. The full variable domain, its missing parts supplied by reference TRBV30 and TRBJ2-7, is SQTIHQWPATLVQPVGSPLSLECTVEGTSNPNLYWYRQAAGRGLQLLFYSVGIGQISSEVPQNLSASRPQDRQFILSSKKLLLSDSGFYLCAWRIQIPMGDSADYEQYFGPGTRLTVT.

This chain joins TRBV7-6 and TRBJ2-3; TRBD2 matches 9 bases. There are 15 residues in the CDR3. Germline lookup yields CDR1 SGHVS and CDR2 FNYEAQ. Trimming at V came to 6 bases and at J to 5 bases, leaving 9 bases not matched to a gene. The CDR3 nucleotides are TGTGCCAGCAGAAGAGGAGCGGGAGGCAAAGATACGCAGTATTTT. Protein: CASRRGAGGKDTQYF.

The rearrangement links TRBV6-2 or TRBV6-3 to TRBJ2-7; D remains ambiguous. V shed 4 bases and J shed 0 bases, with 10 bases lying between them. From germline, CDR1 is MNHEY and CDR2 SVGEGT. CDR3 length: 14 residues. The CDR3 nucleotides read TGTGCCAGCAGTTTAACAGAGAGCTCCTACGAGCAGTACTTC. Protein sequence: CASSLTESSYEQYF.

This clone came up once. The CDR3 spells CATSVSTTNEKLFF. The CDR3 DNA reads as TGTGCCACCTCGGTTTCCACAACTAATGAAAAACTGTTTTTT. The chain recombines TRBV2 with TRBJ1-4; unclear D gene. This CDR3 is built from 14 residues. Trimming stripped 10 bases from V and 0 bases from J, with 12 bases between. In germline, CDR1 is SNHLY, CDR2 FYNNEI.

In the case of this clone: Other DNA sequences in this sample translate to the same CDR3. This chain uses TRBV18 with TRBJ1-1, with D maybe TRBD1 (6 bases). Germline V gives CDR1 KGHSH, CDR2 LQKENI. The CDR3 loop spans 14 amino acids. Trimming shortened V by 1 base and J by 1 base, and 7 bases separated the two germline ends. The CDR3 is CASSPLDRNTEAFF. DNA of the CDR3: TGTGCCAGCTCACCACTGGACAGGAACACTGAAGCTTTCTTT. The whole variable domain, filled in from reference TRBV18 and TRBJ1-1, reads NAGVMQNPRHLVRRRGQEARLRCSPMKGHSHVYWYRQLPEEGLKFMVYLQKENIIDESGMPKERFSAEFPKEGPSILRIQQVVRGDSAAYFCASSPLDRNTEAFFGQGTRLTVV.

V usage is TRBV5-1 and J usage is TRBJ2-7; 9 bases fit TRBD1. From germline, CDR1 is SGHRS and CDR2 YFSETQ. This CDR3 has 15 residues. V shed 4 bases and J 3 bases; nucleotides not matched to a gene: 8. The DNA for the CDR3 is TGCGCCAGCAGCACCACCGGGACAGGGAACTACGAGCAGTACTTC. Encoded protein: CASSTTGTGNYEQYF.

This clone occurred once. The chain has TRBV12-2 and TRBJ2-1; the tabulated D call, TRBD2, remains unverified against the DNA. TRBV12-2 constitutes a pseudogene. The CDR3 length is 19 residues. CDR3: CASRLGGRRTVASYNEQFF. CDR3 coding DNA: TGTGCAAGTCGCTTGGGGGGGCGGCGGACGGTCGCCTCCTACAATGAGCAGTTCTTC.

The chain uses TRBV7-9 and TRBJ2-3; 8 positions match TRBD1. V was clipped by 2 bases and J by 4 bases; unmatched bases: 5. Germline V lookup: CDR1 SEHNR, CDR2 FQNEAQ (reference sequence). This CDR3 is built from 15 residues. The DNA for the CDR3 is TGTGCCAGCAGCTTAACGACAGGGGATGCAGATACGCAGTATTTT. Translating gives CASSLTTGDADTQYF.

This clone was found once. The V gene is TRBV5-1, the J gene TRBJ2-7, with TRBD1 identical over 9 bases. The germline gives CDR1 SGHRS, CDR2 YFSETQ. The CDR3 spans 14 residues. V was pared by 7 bases and J by 2 bases, with 7 bases of the junction left unmatched. CDR3 DNA: TGCGCCAGCCGTACCGGGACAGGGACCTACGAGCAGTACTTC. Encoded protein: CASRTGTGTYEQYF.

This clone showed up just once. The chain recombines TRBV24-1 with TRBJ2-5; possible D gene TRBD1, 5 bases. The germline V and J ends were trimmed by 4 bases and 3 bases, with 14 bases remaining between them. Germline V lookup: CDR1 KGHDR, CDR2 SFDVKD. The CDR3 sequence is 15 residues long. The CDR3 loop reads CATSEGGRAKETQYF. DNA of the CDR3: TGTGCCACCAGTGAAGGTGGCAGGGCAAAAGAGACCCAGTACTTC.

The chain employs TRBV7-2 and TRBJ2-3; weak D call: TRBD2 (6 bases). V lost 8 bases to trimming and J lost 6 bases, with 6 bases between them. Germline V gene data show CDR1 as SGHTA and CDR2 as FQGNSA. The CDR3 loop spans 10 amino acids. The CDR3 DNA follows: TGTGCCAGCGGGGGGGATACGCAGTATTTT. This gives the protein CASGGDTQYF.

The V gene is TRBV19, the J gene TRBJ2-5; TRBD2 aligns across 10 bases. Per the germline V gene, CDR1 is LNHDA and CDR2 is SQIVND (reference sequence). The CDR3 runs to 16 residues. Trimming took 5 bases from V and 5 from J; bases not matched to a gene: 11. This CDR3 is CASSSLAGVGTETQYF. The CDR3 DNA reads as TGTGCCAGTAGTTCCCTAGCGGGAGTGGGTACGGAGACCCAGTACTTC.

In DNA form, the CDR3 reads TGTGCCAGCAGTTTAAACAGGGGGCGTAATTCACCCCTCCACTTT. This translates into CASSLNRGRNSPLHF. This chain joins TRBV28 and TRBJ1-6; 9 nucleotides align to TRBD1. The CDR3 runs 15 residues. Germline lookup yields CDR1 MDHEN and CDR2 SYDVKM. J lost 6 bases, V lost 2 bases, and 2 bases had no gene match. Using reference TRBV28 and TRBJ1-6 for the parts outside the CDR3, the full variable domain is DVKVTQSSRYLVKRTGEKVFLECVQDMDHENMFWYRQDPGLGLRLIYFSYDVKMKEKGDIPEGYSVSREKKERFSLILESASTNQTSMYLCASSLNRGRNSPLHFGNGTRLTVT.

The chain recombines TRBV28 with TRBJ1-1; a possible D gene is TRBD1 (6 bases). V gave up 3 bases and J gave up 0 bases, with 14 bases separating them. This CDR3 spans 16 amino acids. Germline V gene lookup returns CDR1 MDHEN and CDR2 SYDVKM. CDR3 DNA: TGTGCCAGCAGTTTTGGGGGGGCTGTTATGAACACTGAAGCTTTCTTT. It yields the protein CASSFGGAVMNTEAFF.

The V and J genes are TRBV12-5 and TRBJ2-1; the match to TRBD2 covers 12 bases. After removal of 2 bases from V and 2 bases from J, the junction contained 16 bases not matched to a gene. CDR1 LGHNT and CDR2 FRNRAP come from the germline V gene. The CDR3 is made up of 21 amino acids. The CDR3 is CASGLMTLAGGPGGTYNEQFF. Written as DNA, the CDR3 is TGTGCTAGTGGTTTGATGACACTAGCGGGAGGCCCGGGGGGGACCTACAATGAGCAGTTCTTC. Complete variable domain (other parts from reference TRBV12-5 and TRBJ2-1): DARVTQTPRHKVTEMGQEVTMRCQPILGHNTVFWYRQTMMQGLELLAYFRNRAPLDDSGMPKDRFSAEMPDATLATLKIQPSEPRDSAVYFCASGLMTLAGGPGGTYNEQFFGPGTRLTVL.

This clone was counted a few times. The CDR3 region is CASSRVGAGGSYEQYF. The CDR3 DNA follows: TGTGCCAGCAGCCGGGTAGGGGCGGGGGGTTCCTACGAGCAGTACTTC. The chain is built from TRBV4-2 and TRBJ2-7; 8 bases line up with TRBD2. Losses at the gene ends were 4 bases for V and 1 base for J; bases not matched to a gene: 9. This CDR3 contains 16 residues. Germline V gene sequence: CDR1 LGHNA, CDR2 YNFKEQ.

The gene calls are TRBV27 and TRBJ1-1, with 7 nucleotides matching TRBD1. With 6 bases clipped from V and 3 bases from J, the junction kept 4 bases outside the gene matches. CDR1 and CDR2 (germline): MNHEY, SMNVEV (reference sequence). The CDR3 covers 13 residues. CDR3 sequence (DNA): TGTGCCAGCAGAAACAGGGGTGACACTGAAGCTTTCTTT. Protein sequence: CASRNRGDTEAFF.

The chain joins TRBV2 to TRBJ2-3; D is unresolved. CDR3 length: 12 residues. Germline V gene sequence: CDR1 SNHLY, CDR2 FYNNEI. The ends were cut back, 5 bases at V and 0 bases at J, with 3 bases in the middle. The DNA of the CDR3 is TGTGCCAGCAGTTCTAGCACAGATACGCAGTATTTT. This sequence encodes CASSSSTDTQYF. Complete variable domain (other parts from reference TRBV2 and TRBJ2-3): EPEVTQTPSHQVTQMGQEVILRCVPISNHLYFYWYRQILGQKVEFLVSFYNNEISEKSEIFDDQFSVERPDGSNFTLKIRSTKLEDSAMYFCASSSSTDTQYFGPGTRLTVL.